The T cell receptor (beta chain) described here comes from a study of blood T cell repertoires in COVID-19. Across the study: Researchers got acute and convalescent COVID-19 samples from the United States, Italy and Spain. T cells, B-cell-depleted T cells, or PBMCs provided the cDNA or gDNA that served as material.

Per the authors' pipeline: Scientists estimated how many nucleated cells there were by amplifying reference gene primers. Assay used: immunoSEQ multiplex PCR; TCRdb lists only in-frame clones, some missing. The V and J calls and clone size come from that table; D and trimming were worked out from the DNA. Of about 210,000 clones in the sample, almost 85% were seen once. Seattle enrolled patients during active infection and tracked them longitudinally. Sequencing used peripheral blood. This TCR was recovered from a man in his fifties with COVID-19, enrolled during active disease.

CDR3 nucleotides: TGTGCCAGCAGCTCCGTAGCGGGGGGACGCACAGATACGCAGTATTTT. Translating gives CASSSVAGGRTDTQYF. The chain is built from TRBV7-3 and TRBJ2-3, with 10 bases lining up with TRBD2. Trimming at V came to 4 bases and at J to 1 base, leaving 5 bases not matched to a gene. CDR3 length: 16 amino acids. Germline values: CDR1 SGHTA, CDR2 FQGTGA.